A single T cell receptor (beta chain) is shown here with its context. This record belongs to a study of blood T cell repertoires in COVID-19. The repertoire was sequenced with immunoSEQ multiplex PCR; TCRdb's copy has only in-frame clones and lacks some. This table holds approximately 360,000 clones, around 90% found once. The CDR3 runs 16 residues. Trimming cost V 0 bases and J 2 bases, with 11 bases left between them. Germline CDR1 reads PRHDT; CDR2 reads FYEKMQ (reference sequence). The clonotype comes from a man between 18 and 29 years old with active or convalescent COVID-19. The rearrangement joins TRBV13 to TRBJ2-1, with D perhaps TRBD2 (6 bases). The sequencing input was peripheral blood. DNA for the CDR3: TGTGCCAGCAGCTTAGGTCGTAGCGGAACCTACAATGAGCAGTTCTTC. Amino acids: CASSLGRSGTYNEQFF. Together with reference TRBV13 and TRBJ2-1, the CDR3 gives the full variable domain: AAGVIQSPRHLIKEKRETATLKCYPIPRHDTVYWYQQGPGQDPQFLISFYEKMQSDKGSIPDRFSAQQFSDYHSELNMSSLELGDSALYFCASSLGRSGTYNEQFFGPGTRLTVL.